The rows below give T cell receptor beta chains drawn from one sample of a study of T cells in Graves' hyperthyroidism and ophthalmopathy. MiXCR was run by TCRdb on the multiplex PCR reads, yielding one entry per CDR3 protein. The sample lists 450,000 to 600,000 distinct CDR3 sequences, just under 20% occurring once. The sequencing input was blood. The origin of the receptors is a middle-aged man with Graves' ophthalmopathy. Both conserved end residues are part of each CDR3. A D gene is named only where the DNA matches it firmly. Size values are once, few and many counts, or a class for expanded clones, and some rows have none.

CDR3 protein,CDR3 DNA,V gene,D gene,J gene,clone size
CASSRTLGNTGELFF,TGTGCCAGCAGTCGGACTCTAGGGAATACCGGGGAGCTGTTTTTT,TRBV6-1,-,TRBJ2-2,-
CSAGTSGSYEQYF,TGCAGTGCTGGGACTAGCGGGAGTTACGAGCAGTACTTC,TRBV20-1,TRBD2,TRBJ2-7,many
CASSYSRGPSGRNEQFF,TGTGCCAGCAGTTACTCAAGAGGGCCTAGCGGGAGAAATGAGCAGTTCTTC,TRBV6-6,TRBD2,TRBJ2-1,-
CASQGAYGYTF,TGTGCCAGCCAGGGGGCCTATGGCTACACCTTC,TRBV6-1,TRBD1,TRBJ1-2,-
CASSLYLSSEKLFF,TGTGCCAGCAGTTTGTACCTTTCTAGTGAAAAACTGTTTTTT,TRBV27,-,TRBJ1-4,-
CASSLGTGVYEQYF,TGTGCCAGCAGCTTAGGGACAGGGGTGTACGAGCAGTACTTC,TRBV7-2,TRBD1,TRBJ2-7,many
CASSREAGGPTDTQYF,TGTGCCAGCAGCCGAGAAGCTGGAGGGCCCACAGATACGCAGTATTTT,TRBV7-2,-,TRBJ2-3,-
CASSLGLAATDTQYF,TGTGCCAGCAGCCTGGGACTAGCGGCCACAGATACGCAGTATTTT,TRBV7-3,TRBD2,TRBJ2-3,many
CASSVEASGGLNTGELFF,TGTGCCAGCAGCGTAGAGGCTAGCGGGGGCCTGAACACCGGGGAGCTGTTTTTT,TRBV9,TRBD2,TRBJ2-2,few
CASSPRAGGTYNEQFF,TGTGCCAGCAGCCCCCGAGCGGGAGGGACCTACAATGAGCAGTTCTTC,TRBV7-9,TRBD2,TRBJ2-1,-
CSANRDFHNEQFF,TGCAGTGCTAACCGGGACTTCCACAATGAGCAGTTCTTC,TRBV20-1,-,TRBJ2-1,-
CASSQDVGVSGNTIYF,TGTGCCAGCAGCCAAGATGTTGGGGTCTCAGGAAACACCATATATTTT,TRBV3-1,-,TRBJ1-3,-
CASSESGRNIQYF,TGTGCCAGCAGTGAGTCCGGGAGGAACATTCAGTACTTC,TRBV2,TRBD2,TRBJ2-4,many
CASSSSGETQYF,TGTGCCAGCAGCTCGTCTGGTGAGACCCAGTACTTC,TRBV11-2,-,TRBJ2-5,many
CASSGGVTNEKLFF,TGTGCCAGCAGTGGAGGGGTAACTAATGAAAAACTGTTTTTT,TRBV12-3/TRBV12-4,-,TRBJ1-4,many
CASSLGQINQPQHF,TGTGCCAGCAGCCTAGGACAGATCAATCAGCCCCAGCATTTT,TRBV7-9,-,TRBJ1-5,many
CASSAGGVKQFF,TGTGCCAGCAGCGCTGGCGGGGTAAAGCAGTTCTTC,TRBV28,-,TRBJ2-1,-
CAWSTLTGEKLFF,TGTGCCTGGAGTACCTTGACCGGGGAAAAACTGTTTTTT,TRBV30,-,TRBJ1-4,many
CAWSSDFQETQYF,TGTGCCTGGAGTTCCGATTTCCAAGAGACCCAGTACTTC,TRBV30,-,TRBJ2-5,few
CSAQLGAGFETQYF,TGCAGTGCCCAGCTTGGGGCAGGGTTTGAGACCCAGTACTTC,TRBV20-1,-,TRBJ2-5,-
CASSAGTANYGYTF,TGTGCCAGCAGTGCAGGGACAGCTAACTATGGCTACACCTTC,TRBV7-9,TRBD1,TRBJ1-2,-
CAGGSGSYEQYF,TGTGCCGGTGGGAGCGGGTCCTACGAGCAGTACTTC,TRBV30,-,TRBJ2-7,many
CASSQEVHGIQYF,TGTGCCAGCAGCCAAGAGGTGCACGGAATTCAGTACTTC,TRBV4-2,-,TRBJ2-4,many
CSASLPTDTQYF,TGCAGTGCTTCATTACCAACAGATACGCAGTATTTT,TRBV20-1,-,TRBJ2-3,many
CASSLGQNNERFF,TGTGCCAGCAGCCTCGGTCAGAACAATGAGCGGTTCTTC,TRBV7-9,-,TRBJ2-1,-
CASSLEDRDSNIRSETQYF,TGCGCCAGCAGCTTGGAGGACCGGGACAGCAATATTCGATCGGAGACCCAGTACTTC,TRBV5-1,TRBD1,TRBJ2-5,-
CASSRIVGDTQYF,TGCGCCAGCAGCCGGATAGTAGGAGATACGCAGTATTTT,TRBV5-1,-,TRBJ2-3,-
CASSFFPQNNEKLFF,TGTGCCAGCAGTTTTTTTCCGCAGAATAATGAAAAACTGTTTTTT,TRBV27,-,TRBJ1-4,few
CASSLDPGDRNSYEQYF,TGTGCCAGCAGTTTAGACCCGGGGGACCGGAACTCCTACGAGCAGTACTTC,TRBV27,-,TRBJ2-7,many
CSARGVGTGDPISTDTQYF,TGCAGTGCTAGAGGGGTAGGGACAGGGGACCCTATAAGCACAGATACGCAGTATTTT,TRBV20-1,TRBD1,TRBJ2-3,many
CASTERRGSEQYF,TGTGCCAGCACCGAGCGGAGGGGTTCCGAGCAGTACTTC,TRBV12-3/TRBV12-4,-,TRBJ2-7,-
CAWSVGTGEQYF,TGTGCCTGGAGTGTAGGGACAGGGGAGCAGTACTTC,TRBV30,TRBD1,TRBJ2-7,many
CASSHRQGGTEAFF,TGTGCCAGCAGCCACCGACAGGGGGGGACTGAAGCTTTCTTT,TRBV3-1,TRBD1,TRBJ1-1,many
CASVPSGTDTQYF,TGTGCTAGTGTTCCTAGCGGCACAGATACGCAGTATTTT,TRBV12-5,-,TRBJ2-3,-
CASRGGRYNEQFF,TGTGCCAGCAGGGGCGGACGCTACAATGAGCAGTTCTTC,TRBV2,-,TRBJ2-1,many
CASTRDGHYEQYF,TGTGCCAGCACCCGGGACGGCCACTACGAGCAGTACTTC,TRBV12-3/TRBV12-4,-,TRBJ2-7,many
CASSTSPETQYF,TGTGCCAGCAGCACCTCTCCAGAGACCCAGTACTTC,TRBV11-2,-,TRBJ2-5,many
CASSFNPGEDTQYF,TGTGCCAGCAGCTTTAATCCGGGGGAAGATACGCAGTATTTT,TRBV7-6,-,TRBJ2-3,-
CASRREWDRGRGGYTF,TGTGCCAGCAGACGAGAATGGGACAGGGGGCGAGGTGGCTACACCTTC,TRBV6-1,TRBD1,TRBJ1-2,-
CASSPGGGGNQPQHF,TGCGCCAGCAGCCCCGGCGGGGGTGGCAATCAGCCCCAGCATTTT,TRBV5-1,-,TRBJ1-5,-
CASSESGQGERRNQPQHF,TGTGCCAGCAGTGAATCCGGTCAGGGGGAAAGGCGCAATCAGCCCCAGCATTTT,TRBV6-1,TRBD1,TRBJ1-5,few